The 23 T cell receptor beta chains below were found in one sample sequenced in a study of vaccination effects on CD4 cells after COVID-19. The table came from immunoSEQ multiplex PCR; TCRdb's copy has only in-frame clones and leaves some out. Of over 25,000 clones listed, 65% to 90% are singletons. Their recognized antigens are unknown. With the ViraFEST assay, the study expanded antigen-specific CD4+ T cells using viral peptide pools, then sequenced them. On approximately day 9 of culture, CD4+ T cells were separated out. Participants completed two doses of the BNT162b2 or mRNA-1273 vaccine. The specimen was CD4+ T cells from PBMCs cultured with SARS-CoV-2 spike peptides, collected after COVID-19 vaccination. The source of these receptors is a human donor who received a COVID-19 vaccine. Some clones in this sample may be carry-over from other donors' samples.

The chain combines TRBV5-1 with TRBJ1-2; 8 bases match TRBD1. Germline V CDR1 and CDR2: SGHRS, YFSETQ. V dropped 2 bases and J dropped 10; count of bases not matched to a gene: 7. The CDR3 is 13 residues long. The chain's CDR3 is CASSFGQGRDYTF. CDR3 nucleotides: TGCGCCAGCAGCTTTGGACAGGGTAGAGACTACACCTTC. Full variable domain (outside the CDR3, taken from reference TRBV5-1 and TRBJ1-2): KAGVTQTPRYLIKTRGQQVTLSCSPISGHRSVSWYQQTPGQGLQFLFEYFSETQRNKGNFPGRFSGRQFSNSRSEMNVSTLELGDSALYLCASSFGQGRDYTFGSGTRLTVV.

This clone was recorded a few times. The gene calls are TRBV24-1 and TRBJ2-1, with D unclear. This CDR3 comprises 15 residues. With 2 bases removed from V and 5 bases from J, the gap between germline ends came to 12 bases. The germline V gene has CDR1 KGHDR and CDR2 SFDVKD. The CDR3 here is CATSDWKDVDNEQFF. CDR3 nucleotide sequence: TGTGCCACCAGTGATTGGAAGGACGTAGACAATGAGCAGTTCTTC.

The chain employs TRBV29-1 and TRBJ2-2, with a possible D match to TRBD1 (6 bases). In germline, CDR1 is SQVTM, CDR2 ANQGSEA. V was shortened by 4 bases and J by 7 bases, with 16 bases between the two germline ends. The CDR3 contains 14 residues. This chain's CDR3 is CSVGETGYGGELFF. CDR3 in DNA: TGCAGCGTTGGTGAAACAGGGTATGGCGGGGAGCTGTTTTTT.

The V gene is TRBV5-4, the J gene TRBJ2-1; 7 nucleotides match TRBD1. In germline, CDR1 is SGHNT, CDR2 YYREEE (reference sequence). V lost 0 bases to trimming and J lost 8 bases; unmatched junction nucleotides: 2. The CDR3 spans 13 residues. The DNA for the CDR3 is TGTGCCAGCAGCTTGGGACAGGGTTATGAGCAGTTCTTC. As protein: CASSLGQGYEQFF.

The chain links TRBV5-1 to TRBJ2-5, with D possibly matching TRBD2 (5 bases). With 1 base removed from V and 3 bases from J, the gap between germline ends came to 10 bases. From germline, CDR1 is SGHRS and CDR2 YFSETQ. CDR3 length: 14 residues. CDR3 protein: CASSLRTAKETQYF. CDR3 nucleotide sequence: TGCGCCAGCAGCTTGCGGACTGCGAAAGAGACCCAGTACTTC.

This clone was seen more than once but under ten times. The genes are TRBV2 and TRBJ1-6; unclear D gene. This CDR3 has 12 residues. Germline V lookup: CDR1 SNHLY, CDR2 FYNNEI. Deletions cut 8 bases from V and 2 bases from J, with 4 bases between. The CDR3 coding sequence is TGTGCCAGCTCTGCCTATAATTCACCCCTCCACTTT. This sequence encodes CASSAYNSPLHF.

The V gene is TRBV7-2, the J gene TRBJ2-1, with TRBD2 identical over 9 bases. Germline V CDR1 and CDR2: SGHTA, FQGNSA. The J segment lost 9 bases and the V segment lost 3 bases, leaving 6 bases of the junction unmatched. This CDR3 comprises 14 residues. The chain's CDR3 is CASSFSGGVGEQFF. CDR3 nucleotide sequence: TGTGCCAGCAGCTTTAGCGGGGGCGTAGGTGAGCAGTTCTTC.

V and J are TRBV5-4 and TRBJ2-2; the D gene is possibly TRBD1 (6 bases). Germline CDR1 SGHNT, CDR2 YYREEE (reference sequence). The CDR3 runs 16 residues. Trimming took off 0 bases at V and 1 base at J, with 10 bases between the two ends. CDR3 coding DNA: TGTGCCAGCAGCTTGGCCTCGGGACAGAACACCGGGGAGCTGTTTTTT. This codes for CASSLASGQNTGELFF.

The rearrangement uses TRBV2 and TRBJ2-1, with TRBD2 matching 7 bases. Looked up from germline, CDR1 is SNHLY and CDR2 is FYNNEI. V trimming: 6 bases; J trimming: 5 bases; junction bases outside the gene matches: 4. This CDR3 comprises 13 residues. The CDR3 spells CASSGGSHNEQFF. The CDR3 DNA reads TGTGCCAGCAGCGGGGGGTCCCACAATGAGCAGTTCTTC. The entire variable domain, with the rest obtained from reference TRBV2 and TRBJ2-1, is as follows: EPEVTQTPSHQVTQMGQEVILRCVPISNHLYFYWYRQILGQKVEFLVSFYNNEISEKSEIFDDQFSVERPDGSNFTLKIRSTKLEDSAMYFCASSGGSHNEQFFGPGTRLTVL.

The chain carries TRBV28 and TRBJ2-5; weak D call: TRBD1 (6 bases). Trimming pared 9 bases from V and 1 base from J, leaving 15 bases between. The CDR3 runs to 14 residues. From germline, CDR1 is MDHEN and CDR2 SYDVKM. Here the CDR3 reads CASQKGGSQETQYF. In nucleotides, the CDR3 is TGTGCCAGTCAGAAAGGGGGTTCCCAAGAGACCCAGTACTTC. The variable domain in full, completed from reference TRBV28 and TRBJ2-5, reads DVKVTQSSRYLVKRTGEKVFLECVQDMDHENMFWYRQDPGLGLRLIYFSYDVKMKEKGDIPEGYSVSREKKERFSLILESASTNQTSMYLCASQKGGSQETQYFGPGTRLLVL.

The CDR3 bases are TGTGCCAGCAGGCCCACAGGGAACACTGAAGCTTTCTTT. As protein: CASRPTGNTEAFF. The J gene is TRBJ1-1, the V gene TRBV12-3 or TRBV12-4, with D possibly TRBD1 on 5 matching bases. The CDR3 totals 13 residues. V was trimmed by 6 bases and J by 1 base, leaving 9 bases between them.

This sequence joins TRBV6-2 or TRBV6-3 and TRBJ1-2, with 9 bases fitting TRBD1. V dropped 5 bases and J dropped 6; count of bases not matched to a gene: 13. Germline V gene lookup returns CDR1 MNHEY and CDR2 SVGEGT. The CDR3 covers 16 residues. CDR3 region: CASSVVETGGVHGYTF. The CDR3 DNA sequence: TGTGCCAGCAGTGTCGTCGAGACAGGGGGAGTACATGGCTACACCTTC.

The V and J genes are TRBV18 and TRBJ2-1; 8 bases are a match to TRBD2. The germline V gene encodes CDR1 KGHSH and CDR2 LQKENI. V was pared by 6 bases and J by 1 base, with 5 bases of the junction left unmatched. The CDR3 length is 15 residues. The CDR3 DNA reads TGTGCCAGCTCGCCGACTAGCGATTCCTACAATGAGCAGTTCTTC. It yields the protein CASSPTSDSYNEQFF. Filled out from reference TRBV18 and TRBJ2-1, the complete variable domain reads NAGVMQNPRHLVRRRGQEARLRCSPMKGHSHVYWYRQLPEEGLKFMVYLQKENIIDESGMPKERFSAEFPKEGPSILRIQQVVRGDSAAYFCASSPTSDSYNEQFFGPGTRLTVL.

The J gene is TRBJ2-3, the V gene TRBV18; perhaps TRBD2 as D (6 bases). The V gene lost 6 bases and the J gene lost 3 bases, with 13 bases spanning the gap. CDR1 and CDR2 from the germline V gene are KGHSH and LQKENI. The CDR3 loop spans 14 amino acids. In DNA, the CDR3 is TGTGCCAGCTCGACTAGGGGAGGAACAGATACGCAGTATTTT. Its translation: CASSTRGGTDTQYF.

In its sample, this clone was seen once. V and J are TRBV7-3 and TRBJ2-1; 8 nucleotides agree with TRBD2. Germline V CDR1 and CDR2: SGHTA, FQGTGA. The CDR3 spans 15 residues. V trimming: 1 base; J trimming: 8 bases; junction bases outside the gene matches: 7. CDR3 bases: TGTGCCAGCAGCTTAATCGGGGGGGTATACGATGAGCAGTTCTTC. This sequence encodes CASSLIGGVYDEQFF.

V is TRBV7-2 and J is TRBJ2-1; 9 bases match TRBD2. Unmatched junction bases numbered 5, after V lost 5 bases and J lost 0 bases. CDR1 and CDR2 (germline): SGHTA, FQGNSA. The CDR3 extends over 16 amino acids. The CDR3 sequence: CASSAIAGASYNEQFF. CDR3 in DNA: TGTGCCAGCAGCGCAATAGCGGGGGCCTCCTACAATGAGCAGTTCTTC.

The rearrangement links TRBV4-3 to TRBJ2-5, with D perhaps matching TRBD1 (6 bases). Trimming took 3 bases from V and 5 from J, leaving 10 bases between them. This CDR3 is 13 amino acids long. Germline-derived CDR1 and CDR2 are LGHNA and YSLEER. The CDR3 loop is CASSHTQGETQYF. In DNA form, the CDR3 reads TGCGCCAGCAGCCATACCCAGGGGGAGACCCAGTACTTC.

The rearrangement uses TRBV5-6 and TRBJ1-1; the D gene is possibly TRBD1 (5 bases). The CDR3 is 14 amino acids. Looked up from germline, CDR1 is SGHDT and CDR2 is YYEEEE. V was clipped by 3 bases and J by 1 base, with 10 bases between them. The CDR3 bases are TGTGCCAGCAGCTGGAGGCAGGGGAACACTGAAGCTTTCTTT. This sequence encodes CASSWRQGNTEAFF.

The genes are TRBV19 and TRBJ1-2; no clear D. The ends were cut back, 2 bases at V and 4 bases at J, with 8 bases in the middle. Germline CDR1 LNHDA, CDR2 SQIVND (reference sequence). This CDR3 spans 13 amino acids. The chain's CDR3 is CASSIQLFYGYTF. In nucleotides, the CDR3 is TGTGCCAGTAGTATACAGCTATTCTATGGCTACACCTTC. Full variable domain (missing parts from reference TRBV19 and TRBJ1-2): DGGITQSPKYLFRKEGQNVTLSCEQNLNHDAMYWYRQDPGQGLRLIYYSQIVNDFQKGDIAEGYSVSREKKESFPLTVTSAQKNPTAFYLCASSIQLFYGYTFGSGTRLTVV.

V is TRBV2 and J is TRBJ2-1; the D is unclear. The CDR3 length is 15 residues. Germline V gene sequence: CDR1 SNHLY, CDR2 FYNNEI. With 3 bases removed from V and 4 bases from J, the gap between germline ends came to 13 bases. The CDR3: CASSETLGRYNEQFF. CDR3 bases: TGTGCCAGCAGTGAGACGCTAGGTAGATACAATGAGCAGTTCTTC.

The chain employs TRBV11-1 and TRBJ2-1; 10 nucleotides agree with TRBD1. J gave up 4 bases and V 6 bases, and 6 bases lay outside the gene matches. The CDR3 loop spans 15 amino acids. CDR1 SGHAT and CDR2 FQDESV come from the germline V gene (reference sequence). The chain's CDR3 is CASRLGQGGYNEQFF. For the CDR3, the DNA is TGTGCCAGCAGACTTGGACAGGGGGGGTACAATGAGCAGTTCTTC. Full variable domain (missing parts from reference TRBV11-1 and TRBJ2-1): EAEVAQSPRYKITEKSQAVAFWCDPISGHATLYWYRQILGQGPELLVQFQDESVVDDSQLPKDRFSAERLKGVDSTLKIQPAELGDSAMYLCASRLGQGGYNEQFFGPGTRLTVL.

The chain has TRBV5-1 and TRBJ1-1, with D unresolved. V was pared by 4 bases and J by 3 bases, with 16 bases between. This CDR3 region has 15 residues. Germline V gene lookup returns CDR1 SGHRS and CDR2 YFSETQ. The CDR3 is CASSSRIRRDTEAFF. CDR3 bases: TGCGCCAGCAGCAGTAGAATACGCCGGGACACTGAAGCTTTCTTT.

The chain joins TRBV2 to TRBJ2-2, with TRBD1 identical over 8 bases. CDR3 length: 15 amino acids. V was pared by 4 bases and J by 4 bases, with 5 bases of the junction left unmatched. Germline V lookup: CDR1 SNHLY, CDR2 FYNNEI. Written as DNA, the CDR3 is TGTGCCAGCAGTGGACAGGGGCTAGGCACCGGGGAGCTGTTTTTT. Its protein product is CASSGQGLGTGELFF.